This T cell receptor beta chain stems from a study of blood T cells in healthy people across ages. PCR was performed a second time for roughly 7 to 11 cycles using a sample-barcoded 5' primer and a J-beta primer mix. TCRdb redid the calling of the 5' RACE reads with MiXCR, one entry per CDR3 protein. The table lists some 890,000 distinct CDR3 sequences, almost 30% of them singletons. There are many counts of this clonotype. Its antigen is unknown. Germline V gene data show CDR1 as SGDLS and CDR2 as YYNGEE. The CDR3 loop spans 16 amino acids. The ends lost 4 bases at V and 5 bases at J; junction bases unmatched: 9. General study results and limits: Among T cells, TCR beta diversity per million cells dropped roughly linearly as age rose. Diversity was higher, and naive CD4+ cells more numerous, in long-lived donors than in aged donors.

Another study also made use of these data, one on T cells of mothers and their children. That work contributes: Nine systemically healthy Caucasian donors: three mothers, six children. Addition of sample barcodes and 2-4 random nucleotides occurred through the M1S primer of the second PCR.

This clonotype originated in a woman between 40 and 50 years old in good health. This chain joins TRBV9 and TRBJ2-5; 12 nucleotides match TRBD2. The sequencing sample was made of blood. The chain's CDR3 is CASSTGLAGYGETQYF. The CDR3 nucleotides read TGTGCCAGCAGCACAGGACTAGCGGGGTATGGGGAGACCCAGTACTTC.